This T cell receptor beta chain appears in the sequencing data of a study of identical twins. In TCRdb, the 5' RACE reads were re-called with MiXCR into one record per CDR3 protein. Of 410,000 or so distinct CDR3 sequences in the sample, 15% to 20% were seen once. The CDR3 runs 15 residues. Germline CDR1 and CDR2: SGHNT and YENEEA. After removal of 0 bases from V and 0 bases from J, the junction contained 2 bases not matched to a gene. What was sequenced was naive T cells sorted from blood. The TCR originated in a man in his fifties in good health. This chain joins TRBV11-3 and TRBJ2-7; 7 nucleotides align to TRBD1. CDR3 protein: CASSLEGDSSYEQYF. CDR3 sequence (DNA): TGTGCCAGCAGCTTAGAGGGGGACAGCTCCTACGAGCAGTACTTC.